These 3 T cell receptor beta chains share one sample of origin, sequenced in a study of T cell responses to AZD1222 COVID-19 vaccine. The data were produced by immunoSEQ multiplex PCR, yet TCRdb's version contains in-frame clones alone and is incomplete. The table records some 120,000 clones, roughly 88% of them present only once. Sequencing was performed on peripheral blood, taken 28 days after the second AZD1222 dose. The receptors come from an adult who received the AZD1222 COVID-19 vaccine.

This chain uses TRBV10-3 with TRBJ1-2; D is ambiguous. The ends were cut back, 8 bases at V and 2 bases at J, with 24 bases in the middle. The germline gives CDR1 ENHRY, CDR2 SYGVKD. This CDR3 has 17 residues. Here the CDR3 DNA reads TGTGCCATCCGCCCGGGCTCTGGACTCCGAGGGAACTATGGCTACACCTTC. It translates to CAIRPGSGLRGNYGYTF.

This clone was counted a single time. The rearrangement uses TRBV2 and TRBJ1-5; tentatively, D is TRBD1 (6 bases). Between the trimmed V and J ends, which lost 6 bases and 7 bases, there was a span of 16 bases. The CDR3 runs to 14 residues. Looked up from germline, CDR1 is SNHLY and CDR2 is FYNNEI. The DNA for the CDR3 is TGTGCCAGCAGGGATGGAGGGGGGCACCAGCCCCAGCATTTT. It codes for CASRDGGGHQPQHF.

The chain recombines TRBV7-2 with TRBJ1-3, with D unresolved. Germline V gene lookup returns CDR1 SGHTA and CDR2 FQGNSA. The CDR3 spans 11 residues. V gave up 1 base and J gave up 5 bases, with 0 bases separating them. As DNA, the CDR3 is TGTGCCAGCAGCTTAGGAAACACCATATATTTT. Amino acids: CASSLGNTIYF. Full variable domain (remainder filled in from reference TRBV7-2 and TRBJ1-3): GAGVSQSPSNKVTEKGKDVELRCDPISGHTALYWYRQSLGQGLEFLIYFQGNSAPDKSGLPSDRFSAERTGGSVSTLTIQRTQQEDSAVYLCASSLGNTIYFGEGSWLTVV.